The source of this TCR beta chain is a study of T cell responses to AZD1222 COVID-19 vaccine (dated by TCRdb to about 2021). Background on the whole study: AZD1222 recipients with second doses at about 4 weeks or about 12 weeks were pooled, because spike-specific TCR depth and breadth did not differ between schedules. TCR sequencing was performed for 230 to 250 trial participants, of whom about 200 were given two doses of AZD1222 and around 25 were given two doses of MenACWY control vaccine. Trial participants were enrolled into age subgroups of 18-55, 56-69 and 70-plus years, which contained around 140, 26 and 57 TCR-sequenced participants, respectively.

The CDR3 regions of human TCRbeta chains were subjected to immunosequencing. In the paper's pipeline: TCRs in the repertoires were matched against a reference library of SARS-CoV-2-specific TCRs that had been generated with the MIRA antigen-specificity platform. Breadth was defined as the fraction of unique TCRs that were SARS-CoV-2-associated. Depth was defined as the fraction of total T cells that were SARS-CoV-2-associated. Using the MIRA data, each spike-specific TCR was assigned both to the spike region to which the TCR was reactive and to a CD4 or CD8 class. Log10-transformed breadth and depth values were compared by one-way ANOVA with Sidak's multiple comparisons tests. TCRdb retrieved this table from immuneACCESS and kept in-frame rearrangements only. Not all clones are present; in checked studies, unresolved V genes account for under half, and no reason is known for the remainder. That table supplies the V and J calls and clone size; D and trimming were determined from the DNA. For this sample there are 200,000 or so clones; around 93% appear just once. The ten largest account for 7% to 9.5% of the sample.

The paper as a whole reports these results and caveats: Reportedly, almost half of the unique spike-specific TCRs recognized epitopes lying outside the regions that are mutated in the B.1.351 and B.1.1.7 variants. No day 14 peak-response samples were available, so repertoires were characterized only after the peak T cell response. The 56-69-year group was small, and its depth increase did not reach significance, likely because of low power. After two AZD1222 doses, spike-specific TCR breadth and depth were significantly higher than at day 0 and than in MenACWY recipients. Participants were mostly white British and included more females than males, and it was suggested by the authors that clonal diversity may have been underestimated. Conclusions about previously exposed vaccinees were limited because only six AZD1222 recipients were SARS-CoV-2 seropositive at baseline. CD4 TCRs associated with the vaccine covered the entire spike protein, and the dominant responses were in regions 160-218 and 743-854.

The germline V gene sets CDR1 to MNHNS and CDR2 to SASEGT. V and J are truncated by 3 bases and 3 bases respectively, leaving an intervening sequence of 6 bases. There are 13 amino acids in the CDR3, from cysteine to phenylalanine inclusive. The entry retains the CDR3 DNA only, 39 bases that are in frame from base 1. This specimen's time point label, interpreted: baseline before first vaccination. The vaccinee samples were drawn from two UK trials, COV001 and COV002, one of which was a single-blind randomized controlled phase 2/3 trial testing AZD1222 (ChAdOx1 nCoV-19) in healthy adults. For TCRbeta chain sequencing, PBMC samples from trial participants were taken at day 0 and at day 28 after the second dose. As for this clone: Its antigen target is currently unknown. The record has no base qualities; no much larger clone is one base away. Other DNA sequences in the same sample also yield this CDR3.

In this chain, TRBV6-1 is recombined with TRBJ1-5, with no confidently assigned D gene. Here the sequenced sample was peripheral blood, taken on day 0 of AZD1222 vaccination. This TCR derives from an adult in good health. The DNA sequence is TGTGCCAGCAGTGATCGAGTCAATCAGCCCCAGCATTTT. Its protein is CASSDRVNQPQHF.